The TCR beta chain under discussion was sequenced for a study of CD8 T cells in ankylosing spondylitis. Findings and limits, study-wide: Reports say disease-linked clones showed up significantly more in matched ankylosing spondylitis synovial fluid. What appeared characteristic of ankylosing spondylitis blood was a TCR beta motif of eight highly homologous variants.

TCRdb reprocessed the 5' RACE reads with MiXCR, giving one entry per CDR3 protein. The sample lists more than 600,000 distinct CDR3 sequences; roughly 19% were seen once. CDR3 length equals 14 residues. V lost 6 bases and J 0 bases, leaving 9 bases between the germline ends. The V gene's germline CDR1 is LGHNT and CDR2 FRNRAP. Note on this clonotype: No antigen is known for it.

V gene TRBV12-5 combines with J gene TRBJ2-1; D may be TRBD2 (6 bases). Sequenced material: blood, either unsorted or a sorted T cell fraction (not recorded which). This sequence originates from a male donor with ankylosing spondylitis. CDR3 amino acids: CASGPDYSYNEQFF. The CDR3 region has the DNA TGTGCTAGTGGACCGGACTACTCCTACAATGAGCAGTTCTTC.